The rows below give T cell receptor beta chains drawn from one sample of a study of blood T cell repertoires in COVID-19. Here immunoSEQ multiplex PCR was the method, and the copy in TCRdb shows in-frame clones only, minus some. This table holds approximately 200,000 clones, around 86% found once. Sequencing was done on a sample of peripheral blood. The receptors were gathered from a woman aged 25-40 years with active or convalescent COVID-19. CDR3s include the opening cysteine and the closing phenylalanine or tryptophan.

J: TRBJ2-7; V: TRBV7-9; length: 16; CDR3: CASSPLGGTGLNEQYF
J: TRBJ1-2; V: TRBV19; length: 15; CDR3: CASSLPGSANYGYTF
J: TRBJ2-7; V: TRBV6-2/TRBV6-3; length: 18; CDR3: CASSLLQASGPITYEQYF
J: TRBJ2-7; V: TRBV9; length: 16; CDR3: CASSAGQGRGSYEQYF
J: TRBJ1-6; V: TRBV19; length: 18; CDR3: CASSGRDRVSSYNSPLHF
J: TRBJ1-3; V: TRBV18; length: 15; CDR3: CASSPDLSSGNTIYF
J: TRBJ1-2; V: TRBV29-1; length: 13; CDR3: CSVEGGQGYGYTF
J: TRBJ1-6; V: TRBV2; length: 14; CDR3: CASSPATGNSPLHF
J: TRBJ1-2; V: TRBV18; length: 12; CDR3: CASSPDRNGYTF
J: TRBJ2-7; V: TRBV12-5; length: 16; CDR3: CASGFPGRGGAYEQYF
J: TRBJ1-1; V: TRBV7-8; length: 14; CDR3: CASSLGAPNTEAFF
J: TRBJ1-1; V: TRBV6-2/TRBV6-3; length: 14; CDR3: CASSQGMLNTEAFF
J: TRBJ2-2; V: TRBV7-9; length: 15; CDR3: CASSLVPGVSGELFF
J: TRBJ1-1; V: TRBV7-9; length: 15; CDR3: CASSPTQGAKTEAFF
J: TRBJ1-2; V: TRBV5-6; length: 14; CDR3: CASSFGQGGYGYTF
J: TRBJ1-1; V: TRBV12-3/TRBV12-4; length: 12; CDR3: CASSHTNTEAFF
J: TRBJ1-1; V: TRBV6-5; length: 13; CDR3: CASRWTGRTEAFF
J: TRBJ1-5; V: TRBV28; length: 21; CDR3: CASSSPQLRAPKVDSNQPQHF
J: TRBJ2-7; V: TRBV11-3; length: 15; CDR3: CASSFLSGASYEQYF
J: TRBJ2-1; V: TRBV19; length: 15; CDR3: CASSIAASSYNEQFF
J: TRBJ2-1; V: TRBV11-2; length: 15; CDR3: CASSLSSGSSWGQFF
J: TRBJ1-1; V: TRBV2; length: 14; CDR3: CASRSDRGRTEAFF
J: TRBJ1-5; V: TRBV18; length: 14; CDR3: CASSGGTENQPQHF
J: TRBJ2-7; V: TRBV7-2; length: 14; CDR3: CASSLGRGFGEQYF
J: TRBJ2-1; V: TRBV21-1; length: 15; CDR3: CASSRLAGGYNEQFF
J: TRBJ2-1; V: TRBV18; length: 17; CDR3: CASSPTTGLIRNNEQFF
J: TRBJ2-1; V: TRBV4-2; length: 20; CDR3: CASSHPTSGRFSSSYNEQFF